This T cell receptor (beta chain) was profiled in a study of early T cells in non-severe SARS-CoV-2 infection (dated by TCRdb to the early 2020s). Regarding the complete study: Because TCR sequencing relied on bulk RNA taken from unsorted whole blood, pairing of alpha and beta chains was not possible.

Results the study describes overall, beyond this receptor: VDJdb matching was skewed toward anti-spike CD8 responses and likely underestimated virus-specific expansions, missing private and CD4 specificities.

There are a few counts of this clonotype. Its antigen target is currently unknown. The input lacks base qualities; no much larger clone sits a single base away. This was a case-control study nested in a cohort of healthcare workers in London, UK, who had nasopharyngeal swab PCR tests and blood samples taken every week. Healthcare workers were enrolled in the week of the UK lockdown, from 23 to 31 March 2020, and were followed every week for up to roughly 15 weeks. The germline V gene encodes CDR1 SGHTA and CDR2 FQGTGA. From its cysteine to its phenylalanine, the CDR3 spans 20 amino acids. The DNA shown is the 60-base CDR3, in frame from base 1. Compared with germline, V lacks 5 bases and J lacks 0 bases; bases without a gene match: 19. Library preparation employed 5' RACE. The instrument given in TCRdb is NextSeq 500. Unique molecular identifiers were attached to individual cDNA molecules in the TCR library protocol so that sequencing error and PCR bias could be corrected. Both TCR alpha and beta chains were sequenced, and tight co-correlation was observed between alpha and beta sequence abundances in each sample. Processing in the source paper ran as follows. Decombinator V4 was used to perform V gene, J gene and CDR3 annotation of TCR sequences. TCRs were defined as expanded if a significant change between any two time points was detected under a Poisson model with p below 0.0001. TCR abundances were normalised to the total number of TCRs sequenced in each sample and reported as counts per million. MAIT TCRs were defined by TRAV1-2 paired with TRAJ12, TRAJ20 or TRAJ33, and iNKT TCRs by TRAV10 paired with TRAJ18. A search of VDJdb, accessed on 1 November 2021, was run for TCRs annotated to CMV, EBV and SARS-CoV-2, with TCRs annotated for multiple antigens excluded. TCRdb itself trimmed the public reads at Q25 with fastp, ran MiXCR and retained productive beta chains. Rows are combined by CDR3 protein, so each entry shows the most common genes and DNA. These V and J calls rely on TCRdb rather than the paper's analysis. The sample yields about 30,000 distinct CDR3 sequences; around 4% were counted once. Of the sample, approximately 8% falls within the top ten clones.

This clonotype was obtained from an adult who was a healthcare worker with PCR-confirmed SARS-CoV-2 infection or an uninfected control (not recorded which). Sequenced: whole blood. This chain is built from TRBV7-3 and TRBJ2-3; TRBD2 fits 8 bases in the junction. The CDR3 reads as follows: CASSMTRGTRAGVSTDTQYF. In nucleotides, the sequence is TGTGCCAGCAGCATGACCCGAGGGACTAGGGCGGGAGTTAGCACAGATACGCAGTATTTT.